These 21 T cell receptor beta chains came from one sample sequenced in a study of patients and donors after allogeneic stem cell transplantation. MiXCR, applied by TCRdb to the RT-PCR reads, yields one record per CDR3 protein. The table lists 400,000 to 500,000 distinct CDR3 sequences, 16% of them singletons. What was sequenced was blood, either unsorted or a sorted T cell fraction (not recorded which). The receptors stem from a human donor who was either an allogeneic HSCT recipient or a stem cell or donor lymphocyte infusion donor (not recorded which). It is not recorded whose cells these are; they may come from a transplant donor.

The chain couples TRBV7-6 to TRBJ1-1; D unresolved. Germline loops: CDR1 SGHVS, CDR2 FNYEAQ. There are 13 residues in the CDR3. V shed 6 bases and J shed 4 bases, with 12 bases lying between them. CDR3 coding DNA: TGTGCCAGCAGTCGACGGGCGGGCACTGAAGCTTTCTTT. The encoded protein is CASSRRAGTEAFF.

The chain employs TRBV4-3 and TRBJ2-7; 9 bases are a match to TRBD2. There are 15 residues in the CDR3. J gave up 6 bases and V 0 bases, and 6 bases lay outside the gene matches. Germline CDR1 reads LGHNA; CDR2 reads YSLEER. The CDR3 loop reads CASSQDRRGGREQYF. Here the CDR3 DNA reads TGCGCCAGCAGCCAAGATCGGCGGGGGGGCCGCGAGCAGTACTTC.

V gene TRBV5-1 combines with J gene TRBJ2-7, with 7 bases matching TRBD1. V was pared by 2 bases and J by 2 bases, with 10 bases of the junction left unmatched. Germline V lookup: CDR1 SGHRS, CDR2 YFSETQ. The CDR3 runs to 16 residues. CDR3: CASSFPPGQAPYEQYF. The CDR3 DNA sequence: TGCGCCAGCAGCTTCCCTCCAGGACAGGCCCCCTACGAGCAGTACTTC.

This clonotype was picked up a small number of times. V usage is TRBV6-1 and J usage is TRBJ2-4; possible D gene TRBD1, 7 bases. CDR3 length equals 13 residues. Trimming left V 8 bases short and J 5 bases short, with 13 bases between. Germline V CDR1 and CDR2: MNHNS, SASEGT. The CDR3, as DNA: TGTGCCAGCCAACAGGGGAGGCAAAACATTCAGTACTTC. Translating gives CASQQGRQNIQYF.

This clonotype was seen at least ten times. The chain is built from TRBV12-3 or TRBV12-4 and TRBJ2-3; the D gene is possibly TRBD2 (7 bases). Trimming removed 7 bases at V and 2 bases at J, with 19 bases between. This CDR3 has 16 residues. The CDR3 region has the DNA TGTGCCAGCACCTTAAACGATGCGGGGGCCACAGATACGCAGTATTTT. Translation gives CASTLNDAGATDTQYF.

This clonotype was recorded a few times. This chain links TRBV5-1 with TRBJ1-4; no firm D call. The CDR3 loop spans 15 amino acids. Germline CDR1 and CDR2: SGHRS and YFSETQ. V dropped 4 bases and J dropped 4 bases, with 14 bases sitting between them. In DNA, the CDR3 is TGCGCCAGCAGCCCCGGCCCGGGGTATAATGAAAAACTGTTTTTT. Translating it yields CASSPGPGYNEKLFF.

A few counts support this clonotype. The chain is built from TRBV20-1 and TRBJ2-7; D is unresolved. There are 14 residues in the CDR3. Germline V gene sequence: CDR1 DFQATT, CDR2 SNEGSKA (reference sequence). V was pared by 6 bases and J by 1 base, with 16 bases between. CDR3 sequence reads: CSATDGTASYEQYF. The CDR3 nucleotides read TGCAGTGCCACGGACGGAACCGCATCCTACGAGCAGTACTTC.

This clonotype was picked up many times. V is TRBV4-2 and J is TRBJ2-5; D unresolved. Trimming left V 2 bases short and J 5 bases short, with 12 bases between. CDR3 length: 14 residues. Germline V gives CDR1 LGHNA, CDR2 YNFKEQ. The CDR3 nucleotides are TGTGCCAGCAGCCAACCCGATATGGGGGAGACCCAGTACTTC. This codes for CASSQPDMGETQYF.

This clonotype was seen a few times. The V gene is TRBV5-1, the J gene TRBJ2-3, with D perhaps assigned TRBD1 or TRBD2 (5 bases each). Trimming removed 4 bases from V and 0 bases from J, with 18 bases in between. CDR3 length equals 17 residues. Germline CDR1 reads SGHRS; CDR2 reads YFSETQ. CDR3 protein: CASSPGFLGESTDTQYF. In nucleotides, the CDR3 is TGCGCCAGCAGCCCCGGATTCTTGGGGGAGAGCACAGATACGCAGTATTTT.

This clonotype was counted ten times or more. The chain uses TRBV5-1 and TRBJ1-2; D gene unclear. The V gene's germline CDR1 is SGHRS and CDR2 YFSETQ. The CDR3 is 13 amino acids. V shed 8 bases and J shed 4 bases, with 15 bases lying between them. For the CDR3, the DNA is TGCGCCAGAAGCGGAGGAGGGAGCTATGGCTACACCTTC. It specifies CARSGGGSYGYTF.

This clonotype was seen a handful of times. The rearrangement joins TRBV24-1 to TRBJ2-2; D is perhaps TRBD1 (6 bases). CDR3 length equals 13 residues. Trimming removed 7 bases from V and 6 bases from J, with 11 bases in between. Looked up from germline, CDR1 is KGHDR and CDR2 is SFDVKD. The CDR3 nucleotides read TGTGCCACCAGACAACAGGGCTCCGGGGAGCTGTTTTTT. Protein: CATRQQGSGELFF.

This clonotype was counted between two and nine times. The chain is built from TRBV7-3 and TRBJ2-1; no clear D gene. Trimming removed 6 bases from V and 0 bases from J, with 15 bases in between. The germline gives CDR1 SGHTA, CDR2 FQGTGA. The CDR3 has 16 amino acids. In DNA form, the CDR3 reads TGTGCCAGCAGTAAGACTGGCCCGAGCTCCTACAATGAGCAGTTCTTC. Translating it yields CASSKTGPSSYNEQFF.

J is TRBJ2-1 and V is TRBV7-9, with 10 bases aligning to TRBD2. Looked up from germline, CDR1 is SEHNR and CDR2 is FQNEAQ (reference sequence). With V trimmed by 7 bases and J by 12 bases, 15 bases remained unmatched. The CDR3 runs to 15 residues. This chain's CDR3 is CASNSPGLAWGGQFF. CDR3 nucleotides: TGTGCCAGCAATTCGCCGGGACTAGCGTGGGGAGGGCAGTTCTTC.

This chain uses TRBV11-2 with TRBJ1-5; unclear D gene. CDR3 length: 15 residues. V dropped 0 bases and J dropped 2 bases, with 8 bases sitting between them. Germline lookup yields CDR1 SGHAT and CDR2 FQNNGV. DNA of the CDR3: TGTGCCAGCAGCTTAGAGGCAGGACGCAATCAGCCCCAGCATTTT. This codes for CASSLEAGRNQPQHF.

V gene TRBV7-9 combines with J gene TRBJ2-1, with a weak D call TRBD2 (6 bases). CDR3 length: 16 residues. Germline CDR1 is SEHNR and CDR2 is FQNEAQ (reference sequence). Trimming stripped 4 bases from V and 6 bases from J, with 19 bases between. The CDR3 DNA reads TGTGCCAGCAGCTCCCGACTAGAGCTGGGTGCCAATGAGCAGTTCTTC. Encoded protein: CASSSRLELGANEQFF.

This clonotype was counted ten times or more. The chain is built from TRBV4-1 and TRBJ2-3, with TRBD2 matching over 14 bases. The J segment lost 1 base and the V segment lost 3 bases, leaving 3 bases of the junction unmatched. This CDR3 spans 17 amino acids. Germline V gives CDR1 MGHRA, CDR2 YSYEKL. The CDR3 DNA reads TGCGCCAGCAGCCACCCGGGACTAGCGGGAGGCACAGATACGCAGTATTTT. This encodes CASSHPGLAGGTDTQYF.

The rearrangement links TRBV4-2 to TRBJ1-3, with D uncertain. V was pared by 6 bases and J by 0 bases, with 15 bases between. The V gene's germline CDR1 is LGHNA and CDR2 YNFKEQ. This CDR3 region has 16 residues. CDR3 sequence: CASRKERALSGNTIYF. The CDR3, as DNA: TGTGCCAGCAGGAAGGAAAGGGCCCTCTCTGGAAACACCATATATTTT.

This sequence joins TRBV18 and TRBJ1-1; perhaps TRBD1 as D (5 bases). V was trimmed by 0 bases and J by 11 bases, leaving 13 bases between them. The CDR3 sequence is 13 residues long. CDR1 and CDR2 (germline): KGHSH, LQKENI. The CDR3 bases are TGTGCCAGCTCACCACCGTTCGAGGAGGGGGCTTTCTTT. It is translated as CASSPPFEEGAFF.

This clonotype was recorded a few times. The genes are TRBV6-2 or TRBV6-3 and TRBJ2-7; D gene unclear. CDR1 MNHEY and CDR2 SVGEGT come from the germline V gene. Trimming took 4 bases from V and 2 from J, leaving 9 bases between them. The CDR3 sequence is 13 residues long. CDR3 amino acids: CASSFGVPYEQYF. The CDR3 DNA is TGTGCCAGCAGTTTTGGTGTTCCCTACGAGCAGTACTTC.

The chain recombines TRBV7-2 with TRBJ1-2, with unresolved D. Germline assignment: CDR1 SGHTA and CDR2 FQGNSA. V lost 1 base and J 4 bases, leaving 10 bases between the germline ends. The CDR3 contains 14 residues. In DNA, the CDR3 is TGTGCCAGCAGCTTAGTTGGGGTATTCTATGGCTACACCTTC. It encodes CASSLVGVFYGYTF.

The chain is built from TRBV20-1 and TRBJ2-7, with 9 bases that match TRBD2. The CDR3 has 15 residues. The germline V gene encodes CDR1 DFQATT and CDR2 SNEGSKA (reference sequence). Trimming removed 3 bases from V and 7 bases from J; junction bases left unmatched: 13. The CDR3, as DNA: TGCAGTGCTAGTGTGGTAGCGGGAGTAAGAGGAGAGCAGTACTTC. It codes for CSASVVAGVRGEQYF.